This T cell receptor beta chain was documented in a study of vaccination and CD4 T cells after COVID-19. Study at large: Sampling after COVID took place at a median of around 110 days (range 35 to 161) following diagnosis. Post-vaccine sample collection happened at a median of 72 days after dose two, ranging 14 to 241.

Oncomine TCR Beta short-read sequencing was applied to DNA from cultured CD4+ T cells. TCRdb re-derived calls from the PCR reads in MiXCR, one entry per CDR3 protein. The top ten hold roughly 80% of the sample, which has about 1,800 distinct CDR3 sequences, about 65% seen once. This clonotype appeared once. What it binds is unknown. Described treatment: approximately nine-day PBMC culture with coronavirus spike peptide pools or control peptides (ViraFEST assay). Collection of the unexposed donor's CD4+ T cells took place before the COVID-19 pandemic (2011-2018). Wells contained 1.5 million to 2.5 million PBMCs each, and these were cultured with 10 IU/ml IL-2 and around 9.6 ug/ml peptide pools. V lost 3 bases and J lost 7, with 13 bases in between. CDR1 and CDR2 from the germline V gene are KGHSH and LQKENI. The CDR3 totals 14 residues.

The sample taken for sequencing was CD4+ T cells from blood, cultured in vitro. The chain combines TRBV18 with TRBJ2-1; D is undetermined. The origin of this receptor is a human donor in good health. CDR3 bases: TGTGCCAGCTCACCCACCGCGGACGTGAATGAGCAGTTCTTC. Amino acids: CASSPTADVNEQFF. The full variable domain, rest sourced from reference TRBV18 and TRBJ2-1, is NAGVMQNPRHLVRRRGQEARLRCSPMKGHSHVYWYRQLPEEGLKFMVYLQKENIIDESGMPKERFSAEFPKEGPSILRIQQVVRGDSAAYFCASSPTADVNEQFFGPGTRLTVL.